This T cell receptor (beta chain) was profiled in a study of T cell changes during pregnancy in multiple sclerosis. This table comes from immunoSEQ multiplex PCR, and its TCRdb copy is limited to in-frame clones, with some not included. The data hold 45,000 to 55,000 clones, with 80% to 95% observed a single time. V dropped 5 bases and J dropped 6 bases, with 10 bases sitting between them. The CDR3 has 13 residues. The germline V gene encodes CDR1 SGHTA and CDR2 FQGTGA. Sequenced material: peripheral blood, taken after pregnancy. The V call is TRBV7-3, the J call TRBJ2-2; weak D call: TRBD2 (5 bases). The TCR sequence derives from a female donor with multiple sclerosis, enrolled in a pregnancy study. As DNA, the CDR3 is TGTGCCAGCAGCAAACTAGTTGCCGGGGAGCTGTTTTTT. Protein sequence: CASSKLVAGELFF.